The 17 T cell receptor beta chains presented below share a single source sample, sequenced in a study of human T cells and chemical hapten exposure. Time point indicated: pre-sensitization, week 0. Indicated treatment: therapeutic diphenylcyclopropenone sensitization with weekly scalp DPC. From the RACE reads, TCRdb called clonotypes with MiXCR, one entry per CDR3 protein. Seen here are some 400,000 distinct CDR3 sequences, 4.5% to 6% observed once, and the top ten hold just over 2.5%. The sequenced sample was whole blood, obtained in connection with sensitization to the hapten diphenylcyclopropenone (DPC). The receptors stem from a woman aged 45-65 years with alopecia areata. Some clones in this sample may be carry-over from other donors' samples.

The gene calls are TRBV28 and TRBJ1-2; the match to TRBD1 covers 9 bases. CDR1 is MDHEN, CDR2 SYDVKM, per germline. V gave up 7 bases and J gave up 4 bases; unmatched junction bases: 7. The CDR3 has 14 residues. The CDR3, as DNA: TGTGCCAGCATCCTTACAGGGGGCGGCTATGGCTACACCTTC. Amino acid sequence: CASILTGGGYGYTF.

About this clonotype: This may stem from a read error, because a much larger clone lies one nucleotide away. The rearrangement uses TRBV28 and TRBJ2-7, with 12 bases that match TRBD1. The CDR3 length is 15 residues. CDR1 is MDHEN and CDR2 is SYDVKM in the germline V gene. CDR3 residues: CASSLTGTGGSEEYF. Here the CDR3 DNA reads TGTGCCAGCAGTTTAACCGGGACAGGGGGCTCCGAGGAGTACTTC.

This chain links TRBV6-6 with TRBJ1-2, with D possibly being TRBD1 (6 bases). The germline V gene has CDR1 MNHNY and CDR2 SVGAGI (reference sequence). CDR3 size: 15 residues. V shed 5 bases and J shed 8 bases, with 21 bases lying between them. CDR3 sequence: CASSSQGHGPGGYTF. CDR3 in DNA: TGTGCCAGCAGTAGCCAGGGACACGGCCCTGGAGGCTACACCTTC.

The chain recombines TRBV9 with TRBJ2-7; the match to TRBD2 covers 7 bases. CDR1 is SGDLS, CDR2 YYNGEE, per germline. The CDR3 loop spans 16 amino acids. V was pared by 6 bases and J by 3 bases, with 15 bases of the junction left unmatched. The CDR3 sequence is CASTLLRLAGGYEQYF. The CDR3 DNA reads TGTGCCAGCACCCTCCTAAGACTAGCCGGGGGCTACGAGCAGTACTTC.

The V gene is TRBV12-3 or TRBV12-4, the J gene TRBJ1-1, with D possibly matching TRBD1 (6 bases). The V gene lost 10 bases and the J gene lost 8 bases, with 17 bases spanning the gap. This CDR3 region has 12 residues. Written as DNA, the CDR3 is TGTGCCACCCTAGGGGGGGCGCGGGAAGCTTTCTTT. It translates to CATLGGAREAFF.

This clonotype was recorded at least ten times. The rearrangement links TRBV3-1 to TRBJ1-1; the D is unclear. Trimming shortened V by 3 bases and J by 1 base, and 9 bases separated the two germline ends. The germline V gene encodes CDR1 LGHDT and CDR2 YNNKEL (reference sequence). The CDR3 sequence is 14 residues long. The CDR3 region is CASSHALGNTEAFF. In nucleotides, the CDR3 is TGTGCCAGCAGCCACGCTTTGGGGAACACTGAAGCTTTCTTT.

This clonotype was found many times. The chain employs TRBV2 and TRBJ2-3; 12 positions agree with TRBD2. The CDR3 runs to 14 residues. Unmatched junction bases numbered 6, after V lost 10 bases and J lost 4 bases. The germline CDR1 and CDR2 sequences are SNHLY and FYNNEI. The CDR3 DNA is TGTGCCACACTAGCGGGAGGAGGATCAGATACGCAGTATTTT. Amino acids: CATLAGGGSDTQYF.

This clonotype showed up many times. This rearrangement joins TRBV12-3 or TRBV12-4 to TRBJ2-3, with TRBD2 identical over 8 bases. V trimming: 7 bases; J trimming: 4 bases; junction bases outside the gene matches: 7. The CDR3 totals 14 residues. The CDR3 loop reads CASIGLARADTQYF. CDR3 coding DNA: TGTGCCAGCATCGGACTAGCAAGGGCAGATACGCAGTATTTT.

This clonotype was picked up many times. The chain joins TRBV5-5 to TRBJ1-1; 10 bases are shared with TRBD1. Germline V CDR1 and CDR2: SGHKS, YYEKEE (reference sequence). The CDR3 is 14 residues long. J lost 5 bases, V lost 1 base, and 2 bases had no gene match. CDR3 residues: CASSLKGQGTEAFF. The CDR3 nucleotides are TGTGCCAGCAGCTTGAAGGGACAGGGGACTGAAGCTTTCTTT.

There are a few counts of this clonotype. The genes are TRBV12-3 or TRBV12-4 and TRBJ1-5, with 10 bases that match TRBD1. J gave up 6 bases and V 7 bases, and 9 bases lay outside the gene matches. This CDR3 is built from 15 residues. CDR3 protein: CASTQGTGESQPQHF. CDR3 bases: TGTGCCAGCACCCAAGGGACAGGGGAAAGTCAGCCCCAGCATTTT.

This clonotype was recorded many times. The rearrangement links TRBV28 to TRBJ1-1; D call uncertain. Germline CDR1 and CDR2: MDHEN and SYDVKM. V was clipped by 4 bases and J by 11 bases, with 17 bases between them. This CDR3 comprises 13 residues. The CDR3 DNA follows: TGTGCCAGCAGTTCGGGCTCGGGCTATGAGGCTTTCTTT. Amino acid sequence: CASSSGSGYEAFF.

This clonotype was found many times. The rearrangement joins TRBV27 to TRBJ1-1; D unclear. This CDR3 spans 13 amino acids. The germline CDR1 and CDR2 sequences are MNHEY and SMNVEV (reference sequence). Trimming left V 11 bases short and J 4 bases short, with 17 bases between. The DNA for the CDR3 is TGTGCCGCACGGCCGGCCGGGAGCACTGAAGCTTTCTTT. It specifies CAARPAGSTEAFF.

This clonotype was counted many times. This sequence joins TRBV20-1 and TRBJ1-2, with 8 nucleotides matching TRBD1. The trim removed 0 bases at V and 9 bases at J, leaving 12 bases unmatched. This CDR3 comprises 15 residues. CDR1 is DFQATT, CDR2 SNEGSKA, per germline (reference sequence). The CDR3 sequence: CSARDGRTGSMSYTF. CDR3 nucleotide sequence: TGCAGTGCTAGAGATGGCCGGACAGGGAGTATGAGCTACACCTTC.

The chain recombines TRBV29-1 with TRBJ1-1; D unresolved. The CDR3 is made up of 11 amino acids. Germline V CDR1 and CDR2: SQVTM, ANQGSEA. Trimming left V 7 bases short and J 8 bases short, with 14 bases between. The CDR3 loop is CSARTGPEAFF. For the CDR3, the DNA is TGCAGCGCCCGGACGGGTCCCGAAGCTTTCTTT. Using reference TRBV29-1 and TRBJ1-1 for the parts outside the CDR3, the full variable domain is SAVISQKPSRDICQRGTSLTIQCQVDSQVTMMFWYRQQPGQSLTLIATANQGSEATYESGFVIDKFPISRPNLTFSTLTVSNMSPEDSSIYLCSARTGPEAFFGQGTRLTVV.

This clonotype was observed a handful of times. The chain uses TRBV6-2 or TRBV6-3 and TRBJ2-1, with 11 bases matching TRBD2. The CDR3 extends over 14 amino acids. The trim removed 10 bases at V and 4 bases at J, leaving 6 bases unmatched. Germline CDR1 MNHEY, CDR2 SVGEGT. The CDR3 loop reads CATSTSGKYNEQFF. The CDR3 DNA is TGTGCCACCTCGACTAGCGGGAAGTACAATGAGCAGTTCTTC.

This clonotype occurred many times. J is TRBJ2-3 and V is TRBV15, with D perhaps given as TRBD1 or TRBD2 (6 bases each). Germline V lookup: CDR1 LNHNV, CDR2 YYDKDF (reference sequence). The CDR3 contains 14 residues. V gave up 0 bases and J gave up 6 bases, with 10 bases separating them. This CDR3 is CATSRDGGGDTQYF. The CDR3 bases are TGTGCCACCAGCAGAGATGGAGGGGGTGATACGCAGTATTTT.

A word on this clonotype: The junction and the germline gene differ at one end; a read error may be behind it. The rearrangement links TRBV15 to TRBJ2-7, with a tentative D call TRBD1 (5 bases). Germline values: CDR1 LNHNV, CDR2 YYDKDF (reference sequence). The length of the CDR3 is 15 residues. The CDR3 sequence is CDTSREQWSSYEQYF. The CDR3 region has the DNA TGTGACACCAGCAGGGAACAGTGGAGCTCCTACGAGCAGTACTTC.